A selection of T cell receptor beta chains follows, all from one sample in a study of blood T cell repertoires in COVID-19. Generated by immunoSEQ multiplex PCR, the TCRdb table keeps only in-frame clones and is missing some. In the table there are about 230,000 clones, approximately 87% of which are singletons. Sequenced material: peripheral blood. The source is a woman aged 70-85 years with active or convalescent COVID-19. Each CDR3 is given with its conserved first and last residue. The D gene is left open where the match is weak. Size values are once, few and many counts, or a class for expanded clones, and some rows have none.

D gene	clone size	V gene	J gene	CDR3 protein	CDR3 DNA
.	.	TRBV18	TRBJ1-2	CASSQEESSVGYGYTF	TGTGCCAGCTCACAGGAGGAAAGCTCGGTGGGCTATGGCTACACCTTC
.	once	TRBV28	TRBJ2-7	CASSPYYEQYF	TGTGCCAGCAGTCCCTATTACGAGCAGTACTTC
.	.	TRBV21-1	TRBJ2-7	CASSSTPRDSPFEQYF	TGTGCCAGCAGCTCAACCCCGAGGGACAGTCCGTTCGAGCAGTACTTC
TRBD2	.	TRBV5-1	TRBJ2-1	CASSLSGGAYNEQFF	TGCGCCAGCAGCCTCAGCGGGGGGGCCTACAATGAGCAGTTCTTC
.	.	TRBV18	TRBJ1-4	CASSPPGTVGEKLFF	TGTGCCAGCTCACCACCCGGAACAGTCGGTGAAAAACTGTTTTTT
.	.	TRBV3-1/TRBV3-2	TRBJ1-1	CASSQDPGYTEAFF	TGTGCCAGCAGCCAAGATCCGGGGTACACTGAAGCTTTCTTT
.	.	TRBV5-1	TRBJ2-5	CASSSDPGSGPETQYF	TGCGCCAGCAGCTCGGACCCCGGGAGTGGTCCAGAGACCCAGTACTTC
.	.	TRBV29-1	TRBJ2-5	CSGTKGPGETQYF	TGCAGCGGAACAAAGGGCCCGGGGGAGACCCAGTACTTC
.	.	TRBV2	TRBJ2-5	CASSGGGQETQYF	TGTGCCAGCAGTGGGGGAGGCCAAGAGACCCAGTACTTC
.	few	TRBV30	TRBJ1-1	CAWSGTRGVNTEAFF	TGTGCCTGGAGTGGGACCAGGGGAGTTAACACTGAAGCTTTCTTT
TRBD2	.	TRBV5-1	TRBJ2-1	CASSLAGLGYNEQFF	TGCGCCAGCAGCTTGGCGGGACTAGGGTACAATGAGCAGTTCTTC
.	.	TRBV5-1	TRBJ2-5	CASSPGFRGETQYF	TGCGCCAGCAGCCCCGGTTTCCGGGGTGAGACCCAGTACTTC
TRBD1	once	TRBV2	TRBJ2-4	CASTPGQLNIQYF	TGTGCCAGCACCCCGGGACAGCTAAACATTCAGTACTTC
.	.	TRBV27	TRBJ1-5	CASTGGFGNQPQHF	TGTGCCAGCACCGGGGGGTTTGGGAATCAGCCCCAGCATTTT
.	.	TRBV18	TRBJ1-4	CASSGRENEKLFF	TGTGCCAGCTCAGGGAGAGAAAATGAAAAACTGTTTTTT
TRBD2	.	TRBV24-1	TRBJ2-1	CATSVASGKGSYNEQFF	TGTGCCACCAGTGTTGCTAGCGGGAAAGGCTCCTACAATGAGCAGTTCTTC
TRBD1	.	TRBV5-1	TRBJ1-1	CASSSWTGTEAFF	TGCGCCAGCAGCTCTTGGACAGGGACTGAAGCTTTCTTT
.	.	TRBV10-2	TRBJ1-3	CASSDRGSWTGNTIYF	TGCGCCAGCAGTGATAGAGGGTCGTGGACTGGAAACACCATATATTTT
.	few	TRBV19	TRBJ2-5	CASSMSDGGTQYF	TGTGCCAGTAGTATGAGTGACGGCGGGACCCAGTACTTC
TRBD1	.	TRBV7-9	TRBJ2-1	CASVSGQTYNEQFF	TGTGCCAGCGTCTCGGGACAGACCTACAATGAGCAGTTCTTC
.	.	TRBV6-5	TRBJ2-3	CASTYPGADTQYF	TGTGCCAGTACCTATCCCGGGGCAGATACGCAGTATTTT
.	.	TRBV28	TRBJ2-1	CASSLYRPQDNEQFF	TGTGCCAGCAGTTTATACCGACCTCAGGACAATGAGCAGTTCTTC
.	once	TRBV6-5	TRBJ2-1	CASKVPGLPDYFF	TGTGCCAGCAAAGTGCCGGGACTCCCTGATTACTTCTTC
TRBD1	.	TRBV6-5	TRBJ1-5	CASLGTGFNQPQHF	TGTGCCAGCCTAGGGACAGGGTTCAATCAGCCCCAGCATTTT